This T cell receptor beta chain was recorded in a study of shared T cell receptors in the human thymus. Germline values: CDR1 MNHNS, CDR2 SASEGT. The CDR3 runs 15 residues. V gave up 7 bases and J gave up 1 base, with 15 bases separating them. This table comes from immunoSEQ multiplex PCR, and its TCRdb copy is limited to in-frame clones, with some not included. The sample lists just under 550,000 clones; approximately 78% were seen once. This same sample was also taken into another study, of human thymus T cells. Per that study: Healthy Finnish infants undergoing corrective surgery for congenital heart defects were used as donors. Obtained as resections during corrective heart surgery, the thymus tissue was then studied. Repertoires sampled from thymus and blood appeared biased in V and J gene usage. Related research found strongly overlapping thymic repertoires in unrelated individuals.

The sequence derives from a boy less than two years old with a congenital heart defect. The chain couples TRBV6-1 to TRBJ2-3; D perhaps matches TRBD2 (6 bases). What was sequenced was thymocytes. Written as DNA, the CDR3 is TGTGCCAGCACTCTGCTAGGAGGGGGCACAGATACGCAGTATTTT. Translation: CASTLLGGGTDTQYF.